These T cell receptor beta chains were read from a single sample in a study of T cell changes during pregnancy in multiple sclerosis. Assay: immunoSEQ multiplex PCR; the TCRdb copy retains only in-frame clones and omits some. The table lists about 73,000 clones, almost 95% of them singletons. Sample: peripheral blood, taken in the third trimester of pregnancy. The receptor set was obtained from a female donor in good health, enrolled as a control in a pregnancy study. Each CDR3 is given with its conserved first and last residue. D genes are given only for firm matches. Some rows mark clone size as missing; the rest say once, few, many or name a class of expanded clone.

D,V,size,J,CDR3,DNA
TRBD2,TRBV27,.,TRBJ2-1,CASSSPSGLPAYNEQFF,TGTGCCAGCAGTTCACCCTCGGGACTACCCGCCTACAATGAGCAGTTCTTC
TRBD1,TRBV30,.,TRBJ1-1,CAWSALGRQGMNTEAFF,TGTGCCTGGAGTGCCCTGGGACGACAGGGGATGAACACTGAAGCTTTCTTT
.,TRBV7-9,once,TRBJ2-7,CASSPLAAYEQYF,TGTGCCAGCAGCCCTCTAGCTGCGTACGAGCAGTACTTC
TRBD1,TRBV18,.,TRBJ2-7,CASSTLTGYEQYF,TGTGCCAGCTCAACATTGACAGGGTACGAGCAGTACTTC
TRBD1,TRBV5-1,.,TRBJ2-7,CASSLEQGAYEQYF,TGCGCCAGCAGCTTGGAACAGGGGGCCTACGAGCAGTACTTC
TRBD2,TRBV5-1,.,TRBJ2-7,CASSSGTSGQLYEQYF,TGCGCCAGCAGCTCCGGGACTAGCGGGCAACTATACGAGCAGTACTTC
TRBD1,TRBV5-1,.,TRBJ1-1,CASSSDRVFAEAFF,TGCGCCAGCAGCTCTGACAGGGTCTTTGCTGAAGCTTTCTTT
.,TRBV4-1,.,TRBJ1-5,CASSQSGTTGGQPQHF,TGCGCCAGCAGCCAGAGTGGGACAACGGGAGGTCAGCCCCAGCATTTT
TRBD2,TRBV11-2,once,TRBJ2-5,CASSLRLAGGIGETQYF,TGTGCCAGCAGCTTACGACTAGCGGGAGGAATTGGCGAGACCCAGTACTTC
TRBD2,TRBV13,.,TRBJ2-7,CASSLSSGREGPYEQYF,TGTGCCAGCAGCTTGAGTAGCGGGAGGGAGGGGCCCTACGAGCAGTACTTC
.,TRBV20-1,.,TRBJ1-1,CSAAEGTEAFF,TGCAGTGCCGCCGAGGGCACTGAAGCTTTCTTT
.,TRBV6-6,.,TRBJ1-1,CASSYSIGVNTEAFF,TGTGCCAGCAGTTACTCGATAGGGGTGAACACTGAAGCTTTCTTT
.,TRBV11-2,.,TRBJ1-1,CASSLIKGTRTGAFF,TGTGCCAGCAGCTTAATCAAAGGGACTCGAACCGGTGCTTTCTTT
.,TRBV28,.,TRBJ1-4,CASREAEKEKLFF,TGTGCCAGCAGAGAGGCGGAGAAGGAAAAACTGTTTTTT
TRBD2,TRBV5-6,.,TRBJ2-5,CASSLRDYEETQYF,TGTGCCAGCAGCCTTCGGGACTATGAAGAGACCCAGTACTTC
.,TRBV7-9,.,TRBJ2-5,CASSLSLETQYF,TGTGCCAGCAGCTTATCGTTGGAGACCCAGTACTTC
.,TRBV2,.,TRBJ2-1,CASSVNNEQFF,TGTGCCAGCAGTGTAAACAATGAGCAGTTCTTC
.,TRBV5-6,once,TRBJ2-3,CASSSITSSTDTQYF,TGTGCCAGCAGCTCAATTACAAGTAGCACAGATACGCAGTATTTT
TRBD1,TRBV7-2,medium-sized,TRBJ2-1,CASSLGQGVPRTNNEQFF,TGTGCCAGCAGCTTAGGTCAGGGGGTGCCTAGAACGAACAATGAGCAGTTCTTC
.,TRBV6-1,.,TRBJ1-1,CASTQITAEAFF,TGTGCCAGCACCCAAATCACTGCTGAAGCTTTCTTT
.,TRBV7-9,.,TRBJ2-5,CASPPGTIWAQETQYF,TGTGCCAGCCCCCCAGGAACAATCTGGGCCCAAGAGACCCAGTACTTC
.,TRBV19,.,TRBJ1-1,CASSRNRRGTEAFF,TGTGCCAGTAGTCGGAATAGGAGGGGCACTGAAGCTTTCTTT
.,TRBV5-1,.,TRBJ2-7,CASSLAAGLEQYF,TGCGCCAGCAGCTTGGCCGCAGGGCTGGAGCAGTACTTC
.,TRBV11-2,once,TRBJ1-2,CASSLGGQFGYTF,TGTGCCAGCAGCTTAGGGGGCCAGTTTGGCTACACCTTC
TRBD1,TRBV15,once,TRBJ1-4,CATSHRGLGEKLFF,TGTGCCACTAGTCACAGGGGGCTCGGGGAAAAACTGTTTTTT
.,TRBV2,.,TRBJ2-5,CASSPGGTGKYF,TGTGCCAGCAGCCCGGGGGGGACAGGGAAGTACTTC
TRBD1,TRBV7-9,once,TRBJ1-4,CASSLGGTGNEKLFF,TGTGCCAGCAGCTTAGGCGGGACAGGAAATGAAAAACTGTTTTTT
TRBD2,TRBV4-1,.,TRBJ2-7,CASSQEDGRGEQYF,TGCGCCAGCAGCCAAGAGGATGGGAGGGGAGAGCAGTACTTC
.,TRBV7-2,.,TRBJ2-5,CASSPGVRETQYF,TGTGCCAGCAGCCCAGGGGTGAGAGAGACCCAGTACTTC